The T cell receptor (beta chain) under discussion was sequenced for a study of cytomegalovirus exposure and HLA in healthy donors. Whole-study context: The 95 to 150 validation repertoires used a platform that matched the one used for the approximately 670 first-cohort repertoires, as a later analysis reported. Notes on the study in general: The study flagged approximately 180 TCR beta chains as cytomegalovirus-associated. Researchers reported that a few CMV-associated chains were confirmed in vitro as CMV antigen-specific. For cytomegalovirus status, the classifier reportedly gave diagnoses with high specificity and sensitivity.

Libraries were prepared by immunoSEQ multiplex PCR; TCRdb keeps only in-frame clonotypes and omits some of them. This sample has 100,000 to 120,000 clones, with roughly nine tenths found just once. The germline V gene has CDR1 SGHTA and CDR2 FQGNSA. The CDR3 sequence is 14 residues long. Trimming shortened V by 2 bases and J by 7 bases, and 12 bases separated the two germline ends. As regards this clone: Its target is not known.

The chain joins TRBV7-2 to TRBJ1-3; D is unresolved. The specimen was PBMCs. The receptor was isolated from a woman aged 18 to 35 in good health and CMV-seronegative. The CDR3 sequence is CASSLSPQRNTIYF. The CDR3, as DNA: TGTGCCAGCAGCTTATCCCCCCAGAGGAACACCATATATTTT. Complete variable domain (other parts from reference TRBV7-2 and TRBJ1-3): GAGVSQSPSNKVTEKGKDVELRCDPISGHTALYWYRQSLGQGLEFLIYFQGNSAPDKSGLPSDRFSAERTGGSVSTLTIQRTQQEDSAVYLCASSLSPQRNTIYFGEGSWLTVV.